These 4 T cell receptor beta chains were sequenced from one sample in a study of blood T cells in healthy people across ages. Then a second PCR, running roughly 6 to 12 cycles, was carried out with a sample-barcoded 5' primer and a J-beta primer mix. MiXCR, applied by TCRdb to the 5' RACE reads, yields one record per CDR3 protein. The profile shows 700,000 to 1,000,000 distinct CDR3 sequences, more than 40% of them singletons. The sequenced material came from blood. The source of these receptors is a man in his 60s in good health.

The chain uses TRBV7-2 and TRBJ2-5; D is perhaps TRBD2 (5 bases). This CDR3 comprises 11 residues. Germline CDR1 reads SGHTA; CDR2 reads FQGNSA. CDR3 loop: CGSGNQETQYF. CDR3 nucleotide sequence: TGTGGGTCGGGAAACCAAGAGACCCAGTACTTC.

The chain recombines TRBV2 with TRBJ1-4; D uncertain. The V end lost 3 bases, the J end lost 12 bases, and 8 bases lay between the germline ends. This CDR3 contains 11 residues. Looked up from germline, CDR1 is SNHLY and CDR2 is FYNNEI. The CDR3 here is CASSDAKELFF. In nucleotides, the CDR3 is TGTGCCAGCAGTGATGCCAAAGAACTGTTTTTT.

The V gene is TRBV9, the J gene TRBJ1-4; a possible D gene is TRBD1 (5 bases). This CDR3 region has 14 residues. Trimming took off 2 bases at V and 3 bases at J, with 8 bases between the two ends. CDR1 and CDR2 (germline): SGDLS, YYNGEE. CDR3 in DNA: TGTGCCAGCAGCGTTGGGGGGGCTAATGAAAAACTGTTTTTT. It translates to CASSVGGANEKLFF.

V and J are TRBV7-2 and TRBJ2-4; D unresolved. The J call is uncertain, as TRBJ2-7 better fits the DNA end. The CDR3 covers 14 residues. In germline, CDR1 is SGHTA, CDR2 FQGNSA. This chain's CDR3 is CASSLRYSPYEQYF. In DNA form, the CDR3 reads TGTGCCAGCAGCTTAAGGTACTCGCCCTACGAGCAGTACTTC.